This T cell receptor beta chain appears in the sequencing data of a study of cytomegalovirus exposure and HLA in healthy donors. Study background: It was reported in a later analysis that the same platform had been used for the 100 to 150 validation repertoires as for the 550 to 750 first-cohort repertoires.

This clone occurred once. Its antigen remains unidentified. Assay: immunoSEQ multiplex PCR; the TCRdb copy retains only in-frame clones and omits some. The sample holds fewer than 400,000 clones; roughly 85% are singletons and the top ten take about 0.8%. This CDR3 contains 14 residues. The germline CDR1 and CDR2 sequences are SQVTM and ANQGSEA. With V trimmed by 6 bases and J by 7 bases, 13 bases remained unmatched. General study results and limits: A list of 164 TCR beta chains associated with cytomegalovirus was given. Most TCR sequences were seen very rarely across donors, but some public TCRs occurred in many.

The donors were in the roughly 130-subject validation cohort, distinct from the approximately 670-subject first cohort. Material: PBMCs. This TCR was recovered from a woman younger than 35 in good health and CMV-seronegative. The rearrangement joins TRBV29-1 to TRBJ2-7, with 9 positions matching TRBD1. CDR3 in amino acids: CSVALTGGSGEQYF. CDR3 bases: TGCAGCGTCGCCCTGACAGGGGGTAGTGGGGAGCAGTACTTC.